Listed below are T cell receptor beta chains from one sample, sequenced in a study of cytomegalovirus exposure and HLA in healthy donors. Data came from immunoSEQ multiplex PCR; TCRdb stores just in-frame clones and leaves some out. Among some 170,000 clones, more than 65% were seen once, and the ten largest hold around 1.3%. The source material was PBMCs. The origin of the receptors is a woman in her forties or fifties in good health and CMV-seronegative. CDR3s include the opening cysteine and the closing phenylalanine or tryptophan. The D gene is left open where the match is weak. Clone sizes are given selectively: once, few, many, or a class where the clone is expanded.

j_gene: TRBJ2-7; v_gene: TRBV27; d_gene: TRBD2; abundance: few; len: 18; CDR3nt: TGTGCCAGCAGTTTATCGTTCCCCGGGGAGGGTGAGAGTCACGAGCAGTACTTC; CDR3aa: CASSLSFPGEGESHEQYF
j_gene: TRBJ1-5; v_gene: TRBV30; d_gene: TRBD1; abundance: .; len: 13; CDR3nt: TGTGCCTGGGTGGGACAGGGCGGACAGCCCCAGCATTTT; CDR3aa: CAWVGQGGQPQHF
j_gene: TRBJ1-1; v_gene: TRBV9; d_gene: TRBD1; abundance: .; len: 14; CDR3nt: TGTGCCAGCAGTGAACAGGGGTCGAACACTGAAGCTTTCTTT; CDR3aa: CASSEQGSNTEAFF
j_gene: TRBJ2-4; v_gene: TRBV7-2; d_gene: TRBD1; abundance: once; len: 16; CDR3nt: TGTGCCAGCAGCCAAAGGCAGGGGGCCCCCAAAAACATTCAGTACTTC; CDR3aa: CASSQRQGAPKNIQYF
j_gene: TRBJ1-3; v_gene: TRBV6-1; d_gene: .; abundance: .; len: 14; CDR3nt: TGTGCCAGCAGTGATGCAGGGTATGGAAACACCATATATTTT; CDR3aa: CASSDAGYGNTIYF
j_gene: TRBJ2-7; v_gene: TRBV5-6; d_gene: .; abundance: .; len: 11; CDR3nt: TGTGCCAGCAGCTTGCAGGACGAGCAGTACTTC; CDR3aa: CASSLQDEQYF
j_gene: TRBJ1-1; v_gene: TRBV27; d_gene: TRBD1; abundance: .; len: 13; CDR3nt: TGTGCCAGCAGGCTACAGGGGAGCACTGAAGCTTTCTTT; CDR3aa: CASRLQGSTEAFF
j_gene: TRBJ2-3; v_gene: TRBV4-3; d_gene: TRBD2; abundance: .; len: 20; CDR3nt: TGCGCCAGCAGCCAAAGGTTTAGGACTAGCAGTCCTCACCTCACAGATACGCAGTATTTT; CDR3aa: CASSQRFRTSSPHLTDTQYF
j_gene: TRBJ2-5; v_gene: TRBV15; d_gene: .; abundance: .; len: 13; CDR3nt: TGTGCCACCAGCATACAGGGTTGGGAGACCCAGTACTTC; CDR3aa: CATSIQGWETQYF
j_gene: TRBJ1-2; v_gene: TRBV7-2; d_gene: .; abundance: .; len: 13; CDR3nt: TGTGCCAGCAGCTTAGAGGGAGGCGGTGGCTACACCTTC; CDR3aa: CASSLEGGGGYTF
j_gene: TRBJ1-5; v_gene: TRBV15; d_gene: .; abundance: .; len: 14; CDR3nt: TGTGCCACCAGCCGGCGGGATGAGCATCAGCCCCAGCATTTT; CDR3aa: CATSRRDEHQPQHF
j_gene: TRBJ2-2; v_gene: TRBV5-6; d_gene: .; abundance: .; len: 15; CDR3nt: TGTGCCAGCAGCTTGAAGGTAGCGGACACCGGGGAGCTGTTTTTT; CDR3aa: CASSLKVADTGELFF
j_gene: TRBJ2-7; v_gene: TRBV4-2; d_gene: .; abundance: .; len: 18; CDR3nt: TGTGCCAGCAGCCAAGAGCGGGTTGTTCCGGCCCCAACCCACGTATGGTACTTC; CDR3aa: CASSQERVVPAPTHVWYF
j_gene: TRBJ2-7; v_gene: TRBV6-5; d_gene: .; abundance: once; len: 15; CDR3nt: TGTGCCAGCGGTAGCGGACAAGGGACGATCTACGAGCAGTACTTC; CDR3aa: CASGSGQGTIYEQYF
j_gene: TRBJ1-5; v_gene: TRBV18; d_gene: .; abundance: .; len: 14; CDR3nt: TGTGCCAGCTCATCTCTGAGGGGCAATCAGCCCCAGCATTTT; CDR3aa: CASSSLRGNQPQHF
j_gene: TRBJ2-7; v_gene: TRBV5-4; d_gene: TRBD2; abundance: once; len: 15; CDR3nt: TGTGCCAGCAGCTCCGGGACTAGCCCTTCCTACGAGCAGTACTTC; CDR3aa: CASSSGTSPSYEQYF
j_gene: TRBJ1-2; v_gene: TRBV5-1; d_gene: TRBD1; abundance: .; len: 14; CDR3nt: TGCGCCAGCAGCTTGGAAGGGGGCGCATGGGGCTACACCTTC; CDR3aa: CASSLEGGAWGYTF
j_gene: TRBJ1-6; v_gene: TRBV5-1; d_gene: .; abundance: .; len: 16; CDR3nt: TGCGCCAGCGGTCCGGAGTATTCGGATAGGAATTCACCCCTCCACTTT; CDR3aa: CASGPEYSDRNSPLHF
j_gene: TRBJ1-1; v_gene: TRBV27; d_gene: TRBD1; abundance: .; len: 15; CDR3nt: TGTGCCAGCAGTTCCCGGGACAGGACGAACACTGAAGCTTTCTTT; CDR3aa: CASSSRDRTNTEAFF
j_gene: TRBJ1-2; v_gene: TRBV7-9; d_gene: TRBD1; abundance: few; len: 13; CDR3nt: TGTGCCAGCAGCGGGGACAGCACTTATGGCTACACCTTC; CDR3aa: CASSGDSTYGYTF
j_gene: TRBJ1-1; v_gene: TRBV7-9; d_gene: TRBD1; abundance: .; len: 15; CDR3nt: TGTGCCAGCAGCTTCCGGACAGGGAAGAACACTGAAGCTTTCTTT; CDR3aa: CASSFRTGKNTEAFF
j_gene: TRBJ1-1; v_gene: TRBV28; d_gene: .; abundance: few; len: 17; CDR3nt: TGTGCCAGCAGTCCCCCGGGGGTGAGTAGGGCGAACACTGAAGCTTTCTTT; CDR3aa: CASSPPGVSRANTEAFF
j_gene: TRBJ2-1; v_gene: TRBV11-2; d_gene: .; abundance: .; len: 13; CDR3nt: TGTGCCAGCAGCTTAGGGAAGGGGACTTGGTGGTTCTTC; CDR3aa: CASSLGKGTWWFF
j_gene: TRBJ2-7; v_gene: TRBV6-5; d_gene: .; abundance: .; len: 14; CDR3nt: TGTGCCAGCAGTTACATCAGCGGTGGCTACGAGCAGTACTTC; CDR3aa: CASSYISGGYEQYF
j_gene: TRBJ1-2; v_gene: TRBV5-4; d_gene: TRBD1; abundance: .; len: 14; CDR3nt: TGTGCCAGCAGCTTACAACAGGGGGCGGATGGCTACACCTTC; CDR3aa: CASSLQQGADGYTF
j_gene: TRBJ2-7; v_gene: TRBV6-1; d_gene: TRBD2; abundance: .; len: 15; CDR3nt: TGTGCCAGCAGCTATAGCGGGAGGGCGTTCTACGAGCAGTACTTC; CDR3aa: CASSYSGRAFYEQYF
j_gene: TRBJ1-1; v_gene: TRBV5-1; d_gene: TRBD1; abundance: .; len: 14; CDR3nt: TGCGCCAGCAGCCGGGACAGGGCAAACACTGAAGCTTTCTTT; CDR3aa: CASSRDRANTEAFF
j_gene: TRBJ1-1; v_gene: TRBV30; d_gene: .; abundance: .; len: 15; CDR3nt: TGTGCCTGGAGTGTACCCAGGGAAGCGGGGACTGAAGCTTTCTTT; CDR3aa: CAWSVPREAGTEAFF
j_gene: TRBJ1-1; v_gene: TRBV10-3; d_gene: .; abundance: .; len: 14; CDR3nt: TGTGCCATCAGTGACAGGGGCATAAGCACTGAAGCTTTCTTT; CDR3aa: CAISDRGISTEAFF
j_gene: TRBJ1-1; v_gene: TRBV4-2; d_gene: .; abundance: .; len: 14; CDR3nt: TGTGCCAGCAGCCAGACACAGGTGAACACTGAAGCTTTCTTT; CDR3aa: CASSQTQVNTEAFF
j_gene: TRBJ2-7; v_gene: TRBV4-3; d_gene: TRBD2; abundance: .; len: 14; CDR3nt: TGCGCCAGCAGCCAAGGCCTCGCGGGAGGCGAGCAGTACTTC; CDR3aa: CASSQGLAGGEQYF
j_gene: TRBJ2-4; v_gene: TRBV5-8; d_gene: .; abundance: once; len: 18; CDR3nt: TGTGCCAGCAGCTTGGAAGTCGGGACACTCATAGCCAAAAACATTCAGTACTTC; CDR3aa: CASSLEVGTLIAKNIQYF
j_gene: TRBJ2-2; v_gene: TRBV19; d_gene: .; abundance: .; len: 16; CDR3nt: TGTGCCAGTAGTATATCCCCTAACCCGTATGACGGGGAGCTGTTTTTT; CDR3aa: CASSISPNPYDGELFF
j_gene: TRBJ2-1; v_gene: TRBV9; d_gene: TRBD2; abundance: .; len: 16; CDR3nt: TGTGCCAGCAGCGTCCGCGGGACTAGCGGGGGCAATGAGCAGTTCTTC; CDR3aa: CASSVRGTSGGNEQFF
j_gene: TRBJ1-6; v_gene: TRBV7-9; d_gene: TRBD1; abundance: .; len: 16; CDR3nt: TGTGCCAGCAGCTTAGGCCGAGGACAGGGGAGTTCACCCCTCCACTTT; CDR3aa: CASSLGRGQGSSPLHF
j_gene: TRBJ1-1; v_gene: TRBV19; d_gene: TRBD1; abundance: .; len: 11; CDR3nt: TGTGCCCTACAGGGGTTGCCTGAAGCTTTCTTT; CDR3aa: CALQGLPEAFF
j_gene: TRBJ2-3; v_gene: TRBV19; d_gene: .; abundance: .; len: 12; CDR3nt: TGTGCCAGTAGTATCGTCTCAGATACGCAGTATTTT; CDR3aa: CASSIVSDTQYF
j_gene: TRBJ1-3; v_gene: TRBV30; d_gene: .; abundance: .; len: 12; CDR3nt: TGTGCCTGGAGGGCCTCTGGAAACACCATATATTTT; CDR3aa: CAWRASGNTIYF
j_gene: TRBJ1-2; v_gene: TRBV11-2; d_gene: TRBD1; abundance: .; len: 16; CDR3nt: TGTGCCAGCAGCTTAGACCCCGGGACAGGGGTCTATGGCTACACCTTC; CDR3aa: CASSLDPGTGVYGYTF
j_gene: TRBJ1-6; v_gene: TRBV28; d_gene: TRBD1; abundance: .; len: 14; CDR3nt: TGTGCCAGCAGAGGACAGGCCTATAATTCACCCCTCCACTTT; CDR3aa: CASRGQAYNSPLHF
j_gene: TRBJ1-1; v_gene: TRBV5-1; d_gene: TRBD1; abundance: .; len: 17; CDR3nt: TGCGCCAGCAGCTTAGCCCCTACCGGGACAGGGGGCTCTGAAGCTTTCTTT; CDR3aa: CASSLAPTGTGGSEAFF
j_gene: TRBJ2-7; v_gene: TRBV9; d_gene: .; abundance: .; len: 15; CDR3nt: TGTGCCAGCAGCGTAGAGGGGGGGTCCACCTACGAGCAGTACTTC; CDR3aa: CASSVEGGSTYEQYF
j_gene: TRBJ1-1; v_gene: TRBV5-1; d_gene: .; abundance: once; len: 15; CDR3nt: TGCGCCAGCAGCCCGTCGACCGGGGATTACACTGAAGCTTTCTTT; CDR3aa: CASSPSTGDYTEAFF
j_gene: TRBJ1-1; v_gene: TRBV6-6; d_gene: TRBD1; abundance: few; len: 15; CDR3nt: TGTGCCAGCACGGGCGGACAGGGGTCGACGGCTGAAGCTTTCTTT; CDR3aa: CASTGGQGSTAEAFF
j_gene: TRBJ2-5; v_gene: TRBV25-1; d_gene: TRBD2; abundance: .; len: 16; CDR3nt: TGTGCCAGCAGTGAATTAGCGCGGGGGAAGAGGGAGACCCAGTACTTC; CDR3aa: CASSELARGKRETQYF
j_gene: TRBJ2-3; v_gene: TRBV7-9; d_gene: .; abundance: .; len: 15; CDR3nt: TGTGCCAGCAGCCCGAGTGGGGGCGGCACAGATACGCAGTATTTT; CDR3aa: CASSPSGGGTDTQYF
j_gene: TRBJ2-2; v_gene: TRBV6-6; d_gene: TRBD1; abundance: .; len: 16; CDR3nt: TGTGCCAGCAGTCCCGGGACAGCCCTGAACACCGGGGAGCTGTTTTTT; CDR3aa: CASSPGTALNTGELFF
j_gene: TRBJ1-5; v_gene: TRBV5-7; d_gene: TRBD1; abundance: .; len: 15; CDR3nt: TGTGCCAGCAGCTTTTTACAGGGGGCAGGTCAGCCCCAGCATTTT; CDR3aa: CASSFLQGAGQPQHF
j_gene: TRBJ1-4; v_gene: TRBV7-2; d_gene: TRBD1; abundance: .; len: 15; CDR3nt: TGTGCCAGCAGCCGTACAGGGGGCCTGTTTGAAAAACTGTTTTTT; CDR3aa: CASSRTGGLFEKLFF
j_gene: TRBJ2-3; v_gene: TRBV5-1; d_gene: .; abundance: .; len: 13; CDR3nt: TGCGCCAGCAACTCCCATAGCACAGATACGCAGTATTTT; CDR3aa: CASNSHSTDTQYF